Below are 16 T cell receptor beta chains sequenced from a single sample in a study of cytomegalovirus exposure and HLA in healthy donors. Generated by immunoSEQ multiplex PCR, the TCRdb table keeps only in-frame clones and is missing some. Among over 45,000 clones listed, just over 90% were seen once. Sample: PBMCs. The source of these receptors is a young woman in good health and CMV-seronegative.

The CDR3 sequence: CASSWGGNTEAFF. CDR3 DNA: TGTGCCAGCAGCTGGGGGGGAAACACTGAAGCTTTCTTT. The V call is TRBV7-9, the J call TRBJ1-1; TRBD1 is a possible D gene (5 bases). The CDR3 totals 13 residues. CDR1 is SEHNR, CDR2 FQNEAQ, per germline (reference sequence). The V end lost 4 bases, the J end lost 2 bases, and 8 bases lay between the germline ends.

The sample holds a few counts of this clone. The V gene is TRBV6-4, the J gene TRBJ2-3; TRBD1 is a possible D gene (5 bases). Germline-derived CDR1 and CDR2 are MRHNA and SNTAGT. This CDR3 contains 15 residues. V gave up 3 bases and J gave up 1 base, with 11 bases separating them. The CDR3 spells CASSEGTGGTDTQYF. CDR3 sequence (DNA): TGTGCCAGCAGTGAGGGAACAGGTGGCACAGATACGCAGTATTTT.

This chain joins TRBV7-7 and TRBJ2-7; 9 bases align to TRBD1. CDR3 length: 15 residues. Germline loops: CDR1 SSHAT, CDR2 FNYEAQ (reference sequence). The V segment lost 5 bases and the J segment 0 bases; nucleotides outside the gene matches: 5. Here the CDR3 reads CASSPGQGLSYEQYF. The CDR3 bases are TGTGCCAGCAGCCCGGGACAGGGCCTCTCCTACGAGCAGTACTTC. Combining the CDR3 with reference TRBV7-7 and TRBJ2-7 gives the whole variable domain GAGVSQSPRYKVTKRGQDVTLRCDPISSHATLYWYQQALGQGPEFLTYFNYEAQPDKSGLPSDRFSAERPEGSISTLTIQRTEQRDSAMYRCASSPGQGLSYEQYFGPGTRLTVT.

This clone was seen a few times. The CDR3 bases are TGTGCCAGCAGCGTGTCGGGGAATGAAAAACTGTTTTTT. This sequence encodes CASSVSGNEKLFF. The chain has TRBV9 and TRBJ1-4, with D unresolved. The CDR3 covers 13 residues. V lost 2 bases and J lost 5, with 7 bases in between. Germline lookup yields CDR1 SGDLS and CDR2 YYNGEE.

This chain joins TRBV9 and TRBJ2-3; possible D gene TRBD1, 5 bases. CDR3 length: 16 amino acids. The V gene lost 4 bases and the J gene lost 0 bases, with 15 bases spanning the gap. Germline V gene lookup returns CDR1 SGDLS and CDR2 YYNGEE. CDR3 loop: CASSRETALSTDTQYF. The CDR3 DNA is TGTGCCAGCAGCCGAGAGACAGCCCTTAGCACAGATACGCAGTATTTT.

The chain recombines TRBV7-9 with TRBJ2-7; TRBD1 agrees at 7 bases. In germline, CDR1 is SEHNR, CDR2 FQNEAQ (reference sequence). V shed 5 bases, J shed 3 bases, and the junction held 19 bases outside the gene matches. The CDR3 length is 18 residues. The CDR3 sequence is CASSPPGGYQGVHYEQYF. CDR3 DNA sequence: TGTGCCAGCAGCCCTCCCGGTGGTTACCAGGGGGTCCACTACGAGCAGTACTTC.

The CDR3 protein is CASSLDSGRTEAFF. Written as DNA, the CDR3 is TGTGCCAGCAGCTTAGATTCAGGGCGGACTGAAGCTTTCTTT. This sequence joins TRBV7-9 and TRBJ1-1; D is perhaps TRBD1 (5 bases). V was pared by 1 base and J by 5 bases, with 11 bases between. CDR1 is SEHNR and CDR2 is FQNEAQ in the germline V gene (reference sequence). The CDR3 runs 14 residues.

In this sample, this clone turned up once. The chain links TRBV6-5 to TRBJ1-5; D remains unclear. The CDR3 has 14 residues. V was trimmed by 5 bases and J by 0 bases, leaving 8 bases between them. The germline V gene has CDR1 MNHEY and CDR2 SVGAGI. DNA for the CDR3: TGTGCCAGCAGTGCAGACAATAGCAATCAGCCCCAGCATTTT. Its protein is CASSADNSNQPQHF.

This clone was found once. This rearrangement joins TRBV30 to TRBJ2-2, with D unresolved. V dropped 0 bases and J dropped 4 bases, with 9 bases sitting between them. The germline CDR1 and CDR2 sequences are GTSNPN and SVGIG (reference sequence). The CDR3 is made up of 14 amino acids. The DNA for the CDR3 is TGTGCCTGGAGTGTACAAGTGGTCACCGGGGAGCTGTTTTTT. It is translated as CAWSVQVVTGELFF.

V gene TRBV6-1 combines with J gene TRBJ1-6; no definite D call. Trimming shortened V by 1 base and J by 6 bases, and 13 bases separated the two germline ends. The CDR3 totals 16 residues. The germline gives CDR1 MNHNS, CDR2 SASEGT. CDR3 amino acids: CASSEVAGLSNSPLHF. The CDR3 DNA reads as TGTGCCAGCAGTGAAGTGGCAGGTTTGTCTAATTCACCCCTCCACTTT.

The genes are TRBV5-4 and TRBJ1-2; possible D gene TRBD1, 6 bases. There are 13 residues in the CDR3. Per germline, CDR1 SGHNT and CDR2 YYREEE (reference sequence). Trimming cost V 1 base and J 4 bases, with 8 bases left between them. This CDR3 is CASSLLGAYGYTF. CDR3 nucleotides: TGTGCCAGCAGCTTGTTGGGGGCCTATGGCTACACCTTC.

The chain is built from TRBV10-3 and TRBJ1-1; TRBD1 matches at 9 bases. Per the germline V gene, CDR1 is ENHRY and CDR2 is SYGVKD. Trimming took 6 bases from V and 0 from J; bases not matched to a gene: 8. This CDR3 region has 16 residues. The CDR3 DNA reads as TGTGCCATCAGCGAAACAGGGGGCGCGTTGAACACTGAAGCTTTCTTT. Translating it yields CAISETGGALNTEAFF.

The CDR3 spells CASSAGYPYEQYV. Here the CDR3 DNA reads TGTGCCAGCAGCGCAGGGTACCCCTACGAGCAGTACGTC. The rearrangement links TRBV27 to TRBJ2-7; D is possibly TRBD1 (5 bases). V was trimmed by 6 bases and J by 2 bases, leaving 11 bases between them. CDR3 size: 13 residues. Per germline, CDR1 MNHEY and CDR2 SMNVEV (reference sequence).

The chain recombines TRBV11-3 with TRBJ2-3; the match to TRBD2 covers 7 bases. Germline loops: CDR1 SGHNT, CDR2 YENEEA. Unmatched junction bases numbered 1, after V lost 5 bases and J lost 2 bases. The CDR3 is made up of 13 amino acids. The CDR3 is CASSGGVTDTQYF. The CDR3 DNA is TGTGCCAGCAGCGGGGGGGTCACAGATACGCAGTATTTT.

This chain connects TRBV19 to TRBJ2-7; D perhaps matches TRBD2 (5 bases). Germline V gene lookup returns CDR1 LNHDA and CDR2 SQIVND (reference sequence). The CDR3 sequence is 15 residues long. Trimming stripped 6 bases from V and 1 base from J, with 16 bases between. The CDR3 sequence: CASSGRASGSYEQYV. The CDR3 nucleotides are TGTGCCAGTAGCGGCCGGGCCTCGGGGTCCTACGAGCAGTACGTC.

The chain links TRBV7-9 to TRBJ2-7; D may be TRBD1 (6 bases). The CDR3 spans 17 residues. Per germline, CDR1 SEHNR and CDR2 FQNEAQ (reference sequence). The ends were cut back, 3 bases at V and 2 bases at J, with 20 bases in the middle. CDR3 residues: CASSFLLQGASPYEQYV. CDR3 DNA: TGTGCCAGCAGCTTCCTCCTACAGGGAGCGTCTCCCTACGAGCAGTACGTC.